This record covers a single TCR beta chain. The antigen is unknown. From germline, CDR1 is MDHEN and CDR2 SYDVKM. The CDR3 loop spans 14 amino acids. The trim removed 2 bases at V and 6 bases at J, leaving 5 bases unmatched. Using immunoSEQ multiplex PCR, the repertoire was profiled, and TCRdb retains in-frame clones only, with some absent. There are some 17,000 clones in the sample; about 85% occur only once, and around 4.2% lies in the top ten. These data come from a study of T cell clonotyping in hematopoietic cell transplantation. Study conclusions and caveats: Graft donor and pretransplant recipient Inverse Simpson Index values predicted broader posttransplant TCR diversity.

Sequencing was performed on PBMCs, taken 100 days after allogeneic stem cell transplant. The chain joins TRBV28 to TRBJ2-7; 9 nucleotides line up with TRBD1. This sequence was found in a male patient in his sixties who had an allogeneic stem cell transplant from a related donor, so the T cells may come from the graft donor. Some clones in this sample may be carry-over from other donors' samples. In DNA form, the CDR3 reads TGTGCCAGCAGTTTAGGGGACAGGGTAGGCGAGCAGTACTTC. It encodes CASSLGDRVGEQYF.